A single T cell receptor beta chain is shown here with its context. It has no known antigen specificity. Base qualities are not at hand, and no much larger clone is one base apart. The library relied on PCR. For sequencing, an Illumina iSeq 100 was employed. In the original analysis: Non-productive sequences were removed, and CDR3s not starting with C, not ending with F or W, or shorter than 7 amino acids were discarded. Using R version 3.6.1, CDR3 homology was evaluated through Levenshtein distances (stringdist) along with unrooted phylogenetic trees (ape). The public reads were reanalyzed by TCRdb: fastp trimming at Q25, MiXCR alignment, in-frame beta chains only. Each CDR3 protein appears once, grouped with its most common genes and DNA. The V and J calls and clone size are TCRdb's, not the authors'. This sample lists roughly 19,000 distinct CDR3 sequences; about three fifths were detected once. The biggest ten clones account for around 1.1% of the sample.

For CDR1 and CDR2, the germline V gene lists SGHTA and FQGTGA. The CDR3 sequence holds 18 residues, the cysteine and phenylalanine included. Only the CDR3 region is kept as DNA, spanning 54 bases read in frame from base 1. V and J are truncated by 3 bases and 1 base respectively, leaving an intervening sequence of 16 bases. The positive SARS-CoV-2 PCR tests of the convalescent patients were dated from March to December 2020, before the Alpha, Beta and Delta variants emerged in the United States. Ficoll-Paque Plus gradient centrifugation was used to isolate PBMCs from whole blood, and the isolated PBMCs were then either used fresh or cryopreserved at -140C. This entry comes from a study of vaccination and CD4 T cells after COVID-19 (dated by TCRdb to between 2021 and 2022). For the study in its entirety: Convalescent patients had a positive SARS-CoV-2 result on nasal swab PCR, and of these patients, several had mild disease and one had severe disease. Post-COVID blood samples were collected from convalescent patients a median of approximately 93 days after diagnosis, with a range of roughly 35 to 180 days. Participants received two doses of either the Pfizer-BioNTech BNT162b2 vaccine (n=8) or the Moderna mRNA-1273 vaccine (n=2). Post-vaccine blood samples were collected a median of around 70 days after the second vaccine dose, ranging from about 12 to 241 days. The convalescent cohort included six males and four females, with two Hispanic individuals, seven Caucasians, two Asians and one multiracial person. In ten to eleven COVID-19 convalescent patients and several infection-naive healthy vaccine recipients, the spike-specific CD4+ TCR repertoire before mRNA vaccination was compared with the repertoire after mRNA vaccination.

Results and caveats for the whole study, not just this receptor: Among the post-vaccine SARS-CoV-2-reactive clones in convalescent patients, a median approximately 86% showed up only after vaccination, which suggests vaccine-specific priming. Although the median number of SARS-CoV-2-reactive clonotypes went up from some 23 after infection to 38 after vaccination, the increase was not significant. In convalescent patients, nearly all vaccine-specific clones (304 of 307) were found to be mono-reactive for SARS-CoV-2 spike rather than cross-reactive with common cold coronaviruses. The study included relatively few convalescent patients and did not analyze early timepoints after natural infection.

Rearrangement joined TRBV7-3 to TRBJ2-6, with the D gene too uncertain to name. This TCR was sampled from a human donor who had recovered from COVID-19. The input for sequencing was CD4+ T cells from blood, taken after SARS-CoV-2 vaccination. The DNA sequence reads TGTGCCAGCAGCTTGTCCGGCAGGCCGACTTCTGGGGCCAACGTCCTGACTTTC. This gives the protein CASSLSGRPTSGANVLTF.